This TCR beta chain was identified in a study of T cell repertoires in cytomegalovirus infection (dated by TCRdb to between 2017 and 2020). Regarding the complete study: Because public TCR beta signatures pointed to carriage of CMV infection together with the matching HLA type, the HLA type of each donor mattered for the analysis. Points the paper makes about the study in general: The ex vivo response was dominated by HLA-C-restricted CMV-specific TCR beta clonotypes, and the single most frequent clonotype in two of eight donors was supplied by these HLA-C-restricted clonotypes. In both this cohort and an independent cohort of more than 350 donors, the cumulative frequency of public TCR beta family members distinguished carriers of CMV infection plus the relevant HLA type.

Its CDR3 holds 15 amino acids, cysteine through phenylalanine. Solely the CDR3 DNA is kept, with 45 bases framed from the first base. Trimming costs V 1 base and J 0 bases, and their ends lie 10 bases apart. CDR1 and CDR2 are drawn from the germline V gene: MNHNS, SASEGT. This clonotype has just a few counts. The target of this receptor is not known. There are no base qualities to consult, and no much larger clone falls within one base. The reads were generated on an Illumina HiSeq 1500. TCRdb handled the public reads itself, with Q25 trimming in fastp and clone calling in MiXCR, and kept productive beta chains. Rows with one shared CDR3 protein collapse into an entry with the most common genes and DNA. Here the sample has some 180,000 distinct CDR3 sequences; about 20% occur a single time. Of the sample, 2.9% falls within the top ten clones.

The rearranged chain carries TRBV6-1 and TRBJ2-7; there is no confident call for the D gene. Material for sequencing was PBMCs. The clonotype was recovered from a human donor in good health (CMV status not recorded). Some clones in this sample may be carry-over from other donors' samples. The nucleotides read TGTGCCAGCAGTGAAGGCGTCACCATCTCCTACGAGCAGTACTTC. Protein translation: CASSEGVTISYEQYF.